What follows are 4 T cell receptor beta chains derived from one specimen sequenced in a study of T-cell memory formation after mild COVID-19. TCRdb passed the 5' RACE reads through MiXCR, listing each CDR3 protein once. Counted here are 560,000 or so distinct CDR3 sequences, approximately 15% occurring once; the ten biggest clones make up less than 10%. The sample comprised PBMCs or a T cell subset sorted from them (not recorded which). These receptors were obtained from an adult woman who had mild COVID-19 (a few samples of this study predate the infection). Cell type and time point are not known.

The chain couples TRBV15 to TRBJ2-7, with D hard to call. The CDR3 runs to 13 residues. Germline V CDR1 and CDR2: LNHNV, YYDKDF (reference sequence). Trimming took off 0 bases at V and 4 bases at J, with 7 bases between the two ends. The CDR3 sequence: CATSRDVGYEQYF. In nucleotides, the CDR3 is TGTGCCACCAGCAGAGATGTCGGGTACGAGCAGTACTTC. Drawing the rest from reference TRBV15 and TRBJ2-7, the complete variable domain is DAMVIQNPRYQVTQFGKPVTLSCSQTLNHNVMYWYQQKSSQAPKLLFHYYDKDFNNEADTPDNFQSRRPNTSFCFLDIRSPGLGDTAMYLCATSRDVGYEQYFGPGTRLTVT.

This clonotype was seen more than once but under ten times. The rearrangement uses TRBV5-1 and TRBJ1-1; TRBD1 is a possible D gene (5 bases). The CDR3 consists of 15 residues. The V end lost 3 bases, the J end lost 5 bases, and 17 bases lay between the germline ends. Germline V gene data show CDR1 as SGHRS and CDR2 as YFSETQ. CDR3 coding DNA: TGCGCCAGCAGCTCGGGACCGTCGGGTGCGACTGAAGCTTTCTTT. It encodes CASSSGPSGATEAFF.

This clonotype has more than one count but fewer than ten. The chain links TRBV6-1 to TRBJ2-7; 11 bases are shared with TRBD2. Germline V gene data show CDR1 as MNHNS and CDR2 as SASEGT. The CDR3 contains 17 residues. Trimming cost V 6 bases and J 5 bases; bases outside gene matches: 15. The CDR3 sequence is CASRDFSGGAIVDEQYF. In DNA form, the CDR3 reads TGTGCCAGCAGGGACTTTAGCGGGGGGGCCATCGTCGACGAGCAGTACTTC.

This rearrangement joins TRBV15 to TRBJ2-7; D may match TRBD1 or TRBD2 (6 bases each). CDR1 and CDR2 (germline): LNHNV, YYDKDF (reference sequence). Trimming took 4 bases from V and 3 from J, leaving 22 bases between them. There are 17 residues in the CDR3. This chain's CDR3 is CATSTLFLWRGVYEQYF. In nucleotides, the CDR3 is TGTGCCACCAGCACCCTATTCTTGTGGAGGGGGGTCTACGAGCAGTACTTC.